One and the same sample provided the 29 T cell receptor beta chains below, sequenced in a study of Ad26.COV2.S vaccination and SARS-CoV-2 variants. The treatment here: around 19 received Ad26.COV2.S at low or high dose, single or two shots; 5 received placebo; per-sample allocation not given. Sampling happened 63 days after the first vaccine or placebo injection. Sequencing was performed with immunoSEQ multiplex PCR; in TCRdb, only in-frame clones are kept and a portion is missing. The sample has 510,000 or so clones, approximately 88% seen once. Sequenced here: peripheral blood, sampled in a trial of Ad26.COV2.S vaccine versus placebo. Source of these receptors: a person aged 18-65 years who received the Ad26.COV2.S COVID-19 vaccine or a placebo.

This clone appeared a single time. The chain couples TRBV11-2 to TRBJ2-7; possible D gene TRBD1, 7 bases. Germline CDR1 SGHAT, CDR2 FQNNGV. The ends were cut back, 0 bases at V and 0 bases at J, with 9 bases in the middle. The CDR3 spans 15 residues. The CDR3 region has the DNA TGTGCCAGCAGCTTAGATCAGGGGGGCTCCTACGAGCAGTACTTC. Translating it yields CASSLDQGGSYEQYF.

V gene TRBV28 combines with J gene TRBJ1-5; TRBD1 agrees at 8 bases. In germline, CDR1 is MDHEN, CDR2 SYDVKM. J lost 6 bases, V lost 4 bases, and 11 bases had no gene match. The CDR3 has 16 amino acids. For the CDR3, the DNA is TGTGCCAGCAGTTCTATGATCGGGACAGGAGGTCAGCCCCAGCATTTT. The encoded protein is CASSSMIGTGGQPQHF. Supplemented by reference TRBV28 and TRBJ1-5, the full variable domain reads DVKVTQSSRYLVKRTGEKVFLECVQDMDHENMFWYRQDPGLGLRLIYFSYDVKMKEKGDIPEGYSVSREKKERFSLILESASTNQTSMYLCASSSMIGTGGQPQHFGDGTRLSIL.

The J gene is TRBJ2-5, the V gene TRBV4-3; D might be TRBD1 (5 bases). Germline-derived CDR1 and CDR2 are LGHNA and YSLEER. CDR3 length: 15 residues. The V end was cut by 0 bases, the J end by 4 bases, with 12 bases between. This chain's CDR3 is CASSQENRWSETQYF. CDR3 DNA: TGCGCCAGCAGCCAAGAAAACAGGTGGTCAGAGACCCAGTACTTC.

This sequence joins TRBV7-9 and TRBJ2-6; D remains ambiguous. Germline V lookup: CDR1 SEHNR, CDR2 FQNEAQ (reference sequence). CDR3 length equals 15 residues. Trimming removed 2 bases at V and 0 bases at J, with 5 bases between. The CDR3: CASSLRSSGANVLTF. CDR3 nucleotide sequence: TGTGCCAGCAGCTTAAGAAGCTCTGGGGCCAACGTCCTGACTTTC. The full variable domain, in which reference TRBV7-9 and TRBJ2-6 provide the parts outside the CDR3, is DTGVSQNPRHKITKRGQNVTFRCDPISEHNRLYWYRQTLGQGPEFLTYFQNEAQLEKSRLLSDRFSAERPKGSFSTLEIQRTEQGDSAMYLCASSLRSSGANVLTFGAGSRLTVL.

The rearrangement uses TRBV4-3 and TRBJ2-1; D is uncertain. From germline, CDR1 is LGHNA and CDR2 YSLEER. The V and J ends lost 0 bases and 3 bases respectively, with 6 bases between them. The CDR3 is 14 residues long. In nucleotides, the CDR3 is TGCGCCAGCAGCCAAGATCGACTCTACAATGAGCAGTTCTTC. This codes for CASSQDRLYNEQFF.

The rearrangement links TRBV30 to TRBJ1-4, with D possibly matching TRBD1 (5 bases). Germline loops: CDR1 GTSNPN, CDR2 SVGIG (reference sequence). Trimming shortened V by 2 bases and J by 5 bases, and 6 bases separated the two germline ends. CDR3 length: 12 amino acids. DNA for the CDR3: TGTGCCTGGAGTCGGGGGAATGAAAAACTGTTTTTT. Its translation: CAWSRGNEKLFF.

The rearrangement links TRBV30 to TRBJ2-5; D assignment may be TRBD1 or TRBD2 (5 bases each). The CDR3 covers 13 residues. CDR1 and CDR2 from the germline V gene are GTSNPN and SVGIG (reference sequence). V gave up 3 bases and J gave up 5 bases, with 13 bases separating them. Written as DNA, the CDR3 is TGTGCCTGGAGCGGGACCCAGCGGGAGACCCAGTACTTC. It encodes CAWSGTQRETQYF.

The chain combines TRBV6-5 with TRBJ1-2; 7 nucleotides match TRBD1. This CDR3 comprises 14 residues. The germline CDR1 and CDR2 sequences are MNHEY and SVGAGI. Trimming took 6 bases from V and 2 from J; bases not matched to a gene: 6. The CDR3 loop is CASSPGGQNYGYTF. Written as DNA, the CDR3 is TGTGCCAGCAGCCCCGGGGGACAGAACTATGGCTACACCTTC.

The chain links TRBV25-1 to TRBJ2-1, with D perhaps TRBD1 or TRBD2 (6 bases each). Germline V lookup: CDR1 MGHDK, CDR2 SYGVNS. Trimming took off 6 bases at V and 1 base at J, with 13 bases between the two ends. The CDR3 contains 15 residues. This CDR3 reads CASSPEGGSYNEQFF. CDR3 DNA sequence: TGTGCCAGCAGCCCCGAGGGGGGTTCCTACAATGAGCAGTTCTTC.

J is TRBJ2-2 and V is TRBV15; D gene unclear. This CDR3 has 13 amino acids. V was cut by 4 bases and J by 6 bases, with 9 bases left in between. Germline V lookup: CDR1 LNHNV, CDR2 YYDKDF (reference sequence). The CDR3 reads CATSTPPAGELFF. Written as DNA, the CDR3 is TGTGCCACCAGCACCCCCCCCGCCGGGGAGCTGTTTTTT. Based on the CDR3 plus reference TRBV15 and TRBJ2-2, the full variable domain is DAMVIQNPRYQVTQFGKPVTLSCSQTLNHNVMYWYQQKSSQAPKLLFHYYDKDFNNEADTPDNFQSRRPNTSFCFLDIRSPGLGDTAMYLCATSTPPAGELFFGEGSRLTVL.

This clone is a singleton in its sample. This CDR3 is also generated by other DNA sequences in the sample. The CDR3 loop is CASSILAGLNEQFF. DNA for the CDR3: TGTGCCAGTAGTATTCTAGCGGGTTTAAATGAGCAGTTCTTC. The chain recombines TRBV19 with TRBJ2-1, with 8 nucleotides matching TRBD2. The length of the CDR3 is 14 residues. V trimming: 3 bases; J trimming: 7 bases; junction bases outside the gene matches: 5. CDR1 is LNHDA and CDR2 is SQIVND in the germline V gene (reference sequence).

The gene calls are TRBV14 and TRBJ1-6; 8 bases match TRBD1. Trimming took 3 bases from V and 0 from J; bases not matched to a gene: 1. Germline CDR1 and CDR2: SGHDN and FVKESK. The CDR3 runs 16 residues. The CDR3 region is CASSHDRGSYNSPLHF. The CDR3 bases are TGTGCCAGCAGCCACGACAGGGGCTCCTATAATTCACCCCTCCACTTT.

This clone was observed once. The V and J genes are TRBV9 and TRBJ2-4; a possible D gene is TRBD2 (6 bases). Trimming cost V 0 bases and J 8 bases, with 9 bases left between them. There are 13 residues in the CDR3. In germline, CDR1 is SGDLS, CDR2 YYNGEE. The CDR3 nucleotides are TGTGCCAGCAGCGTAGCCTGGGGGGACATTCAGTACTTC. Protein sequence: CASSVAWGDIQYF. The full variable domain, rest sourced from reference TRBV9 and TRBJ2-4, is DSGVTQTPKHLITATGQRVTLRCSPRSGDLSVYWYQQSLDQGLQFLIQYYNGEERAKGNILERFSAQQFPDLHSELNLSSLELGDSALYFCASSVAWGDIQYFGAGTRLSVL.

J is TRBJ2-5 and V is TRBV5-5; tentatively, D is TRBD1 or TRBD2 (5 bases each). Germline CDR1 is SGHKS and CDR2 is YYEKEE (reference sequence). The CDR3 sequence is 14 residues long. The V and J ends lost 4 bases and 5 bases respectively, with 15 bases between them. The CDR3 DNA reads as TGTGCCAGCAGCCCCGGGACCCTGGTGGAGACCCAGTACTTC. It yields the protein CASSPGTLVETQYF.

This clone was observed a few times. This rearrangement joins TRBV25-1 to TRBJ1-1; D is unclear. Trimming removed 3 bases at V and 2 bases at J, with 16 bases between. The CDR3 consists of 16 residues. CDR1 MGHDK and CDR2 SYGVNS come from the germline V gene. The CDR3 here is CASSDLLPGRNTEAFF. The CDR3 nucleotides are TGTGCCAGCAGTGACCTCCTGCCCGGGAGAAACACTGAAGCTTTCTTT.

The rearrangement links TRBV11-3 to TRBJ2-2; tentatively, D is TRBD1 (6 bases). The germline V gene has CDR1 SGHNT and CDR2 YENEEA. The V and J ends lost 5 bases and 0 bases respectively, with 10 bases between them. This CDR3 is 15 amino acids long. CDR3 nucleotide sequence: TGTGCCAGCAGCCAGGGGCCAACGAACACCGGGGAGCTGTTTTTT. Translated: CASSQGPTNTGELFF.

This rearrangement joins TRBV5-8 to TRBJ2-2, with D uncertain. V lost 2 bases and J 4 bases, leaving 12 bases between the germline ends. This CDR3 has 15 residues. Germline lookup yields CDR1 SGHTS and CDR2 YDEGEE. In DNA form, the CDR3 reads TGTGCCAGCAGCTTTCAGTCAACAAGCACCGGGGAGCTGTTTTTT. The encoded protein is CASSFQSTSTGELFF.

This clone came up a few times. J is TRBJ2-1 and V is TRBV24-1; 8 nucleotides agree with TRBD2. Germline V gene data show CDR1 as KGHDR and CDR2 as SFDVKD. The ends lost 6 bases at V and 4 bases at J; junction bases unmatched: 10. The CDR3 sequence is 16 residues long. Written as DNA, the CDR3 is TGTGCCACCAGTTCAGTTCGGGGGGGGGATTACAATGAGCAGTTCTTC. Protein: CATSSVRGGDYNEQFF.

The rearrangement uses TRBV30 and TRBJ1-4; 8 nucleotides match TRBD1. Germline CDR1 is GTSNPN and CDR2 is SVGIG (reference sequence). This CDR3 region has 15 residues. Trimming took 0 bases from V and 10 from J; bases not matched to a gene: 10. The DNA for the CDR3 is TGTGCCTGGAGTGTATGGTCGGACAGGGTCGGAAAACTGTTTTTT. This gives the protein CAWSVWSDRVGKLFF.

The CDR3 DNA reads TGTGCCAGCAGTTACCCGGGACAGAATAACTATGGCTACACCTTC. Its protein is CASSYPGQNNYGYTF. V is TRBV6-6 and J is TRBJ1-2; 7 nucleotides line up with TRBD1. The CDR3 is made up of 15 amino acids. Germline V gene lookup returns CDR1 MNHNY and CDR2 SVGAGI (reference sequence). J gave up 1 base and V 2 bases, and 4 bases lay outside the gene matches.

V gene TRBV7-3 combines with J gene TRBJ2-3; TRBD2 matches at 12 bases. V was pared by 2 bases and J by 5 bases, with 11 bases of the junction left unmatched. Germline CDR1 and CDR2: SGHTA and FQGTGA. This CDR3 is 18 amino acids long. The CDR3 DNA is TGTGCCAGCAGCTTAGCAGGACTAGCGGGGATGGGAAAAGATACGCAGTATTTT. Protein sequence: CASSLAGLAGMGKDTQYF.

The gene calls are TRBV24-1 and TRBJ2-2, with a tentative D call TRBD1 (6 bases). Trimming pared 10 bases from V and 4 bases from J, leaving 18 bases between. This CDR3 region has 15 residues. CDR1 and CDR2 (germline): KGHDR, SFDVKD. CDR3 nucleotide sequence: TGTGCCACTTCGATCTCAGGGGTCCGCACCGGGGAGCTGTTTTTT. Amino acids: CATSISGVRTGELFF.

V and J are TRBV20-1 and TRBJ2-7, with D hard to call. Germline assignment: CDR1 DFQATT and CDR2 SNEGSKA (reference sequence). Trimming took 3 bases from V and 2 from J, leaving 17 bases between them. The CDR3 contains 15 residues. CDR3 nucleotides: TGCAGTGCTAGTAAGTTGGGAACCGGCACCTACGAGCAGTACTTC. Its translation: CSASKLGTGTYEQYF.

This clone was detected only a few times. The chain couples TRBV27 to TRBJ2-3; D is possibly TRBD2 (6 bases). CDR1 is MNHEY, CDR2 SMNVEV, per germline (reference sequence). The CDR3 length is 15 residues. The ends were cut back, 3 bases at V and 1 base at J, with 11 bases in the middle. The CDR3 DNA reads TGTGCCAGCAGTTTGGTGGGAGGAGGCACAGATACGCAGTATTTT. This codes for CASSLVGGGTDTQYF.

This chain uses TRBV28 with TRBJ2-3; the D is unclear. The CDR3 length is 12 residues. The V end lost 2 bases, the J end lost 4 bases, and 4 bases lay between the germline ends. Germline loops: CDR1 MDHEN, CDR2 SYDVKM. The CDR3 reads CASSLVSDTQYF. The CDR3 coding sequence is TGTGCCAGCAGTTTAGTCTCAGATACGCAGTATTTT.

The CDR3 reads CASSLSGQYEQYF. DNA for the CDR3: TGTGCCAGCAGTTTGAGCGGACAATACGAGCAGTACTTC. The chain links TRBV12-3 or TRBV12-4 to TRBJ2-7; perhaps D is TRBD1 or TRBD2 (5 bases each). V lost 3 bases and J 4 bases, leaving 10 bases between the germline ends. The CDR3 contains 13 residues.

V and J are TRBV5-1 and TRBJ2-7; D tentatively reads TRBD1 or TRBD2 (6 bases each). The CDR3 consists of 14 residues. The V end lost 4 bases, the J end lost 6 bases, and 17 bases lay between the germline ends. The germline V gene encodes CDR1 SGHRS and CDR2 YFSETQ. CDR3 in amino acids: CASSPEQGLVEQYF. The CDR3 coding sequence is TGCGCCAGCAGCCCGGAACAGGGACTCGTCGAGCAGTACTTC.

The chain links TRBV3-1 (or the pseudogene TRBV3-2) to TRBJ2-7; weak D call: TRBD2 (6 bases). The CDR3 is 14 amino acids. V was pared by 1 base and J by 5 bases, with 12 bases between. Germline V CDR1 and CDR2: LGHDT, YNNKEL (reference sequence). The CDR3 loop is CASSQVGGLDEQYF. DNA of the CDR3: TGTGCCAGCAGCCAAGTCGGGGGTTTAGACGAGCAGTACTTC.

This chain joins TRBV2 and TRBJ2-1, with D unclear. V was cut by 3 bases and J by 0 bases, with 6 bases left in between. There are 14 residues in the CDR3. The germline gives CDR1 SNHLY, CDR2 FYNNEI. The CDR3: CASSDRTSYNEQFF. The CDR3 DNA is TGTGCCAGCAGTGACAGGACCTCCTACAATGAGCAGTTCTTC.